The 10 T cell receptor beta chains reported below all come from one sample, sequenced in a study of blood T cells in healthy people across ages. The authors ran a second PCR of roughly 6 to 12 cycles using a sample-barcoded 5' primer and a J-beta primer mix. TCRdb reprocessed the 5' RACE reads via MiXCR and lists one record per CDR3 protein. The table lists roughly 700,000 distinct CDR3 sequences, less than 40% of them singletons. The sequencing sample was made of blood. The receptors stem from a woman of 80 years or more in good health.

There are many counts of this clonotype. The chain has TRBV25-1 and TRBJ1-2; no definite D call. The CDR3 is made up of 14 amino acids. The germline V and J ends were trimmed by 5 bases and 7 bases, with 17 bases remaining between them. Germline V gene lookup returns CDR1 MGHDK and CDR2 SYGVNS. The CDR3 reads CASSPPVPFSGYTF. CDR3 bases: TGTGCCAGCAGTCCCCCCGTTCCGTTTTCTGGCTACACCTTC.

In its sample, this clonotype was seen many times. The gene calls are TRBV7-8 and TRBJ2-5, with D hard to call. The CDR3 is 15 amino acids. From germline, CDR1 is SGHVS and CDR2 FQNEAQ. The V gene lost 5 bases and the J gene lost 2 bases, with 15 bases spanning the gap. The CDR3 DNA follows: TGTGCCAGCAGCCAAAGAGACGGAAATCAAGAGACCCAGTACTTC. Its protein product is CASSQRDGNQETQYF. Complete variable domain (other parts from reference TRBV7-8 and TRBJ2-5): GAGVSQSPRYKVAKRGQDVALRCDPISGHVSLFWYQQALGQGPEFLTYFQNEAQLDKSGLPSDRFFAERPEGSVSTLKIQRTQQEDSAVYLCASSQRDGNQETQYFGPGTRLLVL.

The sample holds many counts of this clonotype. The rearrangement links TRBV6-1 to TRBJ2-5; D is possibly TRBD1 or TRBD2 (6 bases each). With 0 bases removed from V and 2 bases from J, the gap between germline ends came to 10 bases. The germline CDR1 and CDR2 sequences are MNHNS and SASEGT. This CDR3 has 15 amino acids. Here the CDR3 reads CASSEAGGTQETQYF. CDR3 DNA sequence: TGTGCCAGCAGTGAAGCGGGGGGCACACAAGAGACCCAGTACTTC.

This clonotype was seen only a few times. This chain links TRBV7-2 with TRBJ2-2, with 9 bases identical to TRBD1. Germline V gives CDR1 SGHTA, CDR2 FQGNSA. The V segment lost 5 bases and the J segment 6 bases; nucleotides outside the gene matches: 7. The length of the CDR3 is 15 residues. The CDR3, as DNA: TGTGCCAGCAGCCGGACAGGGGAAGTTTCCGGGGAGCTGTTTTTT. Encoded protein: CASSRTGEVSGELFF. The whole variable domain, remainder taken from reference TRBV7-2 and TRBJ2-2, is GAGVSQSPSNKVTEKGKDVELRCDPISGHTALYWYRQSLGQGLEFLIYFQGNSAPDKSGLPSDRFSAERTGGSVSTLTIQRTQQEDSAVYLCASSRTGEVSGELFFGEGSRLTVL.

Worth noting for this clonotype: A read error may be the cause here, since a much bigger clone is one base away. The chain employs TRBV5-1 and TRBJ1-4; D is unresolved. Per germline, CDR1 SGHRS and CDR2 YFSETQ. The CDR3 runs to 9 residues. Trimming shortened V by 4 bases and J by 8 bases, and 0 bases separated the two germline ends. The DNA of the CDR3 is TGCGCCAGCAGCGAAAAACTGTTTTTT. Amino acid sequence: CASSEKLFF.

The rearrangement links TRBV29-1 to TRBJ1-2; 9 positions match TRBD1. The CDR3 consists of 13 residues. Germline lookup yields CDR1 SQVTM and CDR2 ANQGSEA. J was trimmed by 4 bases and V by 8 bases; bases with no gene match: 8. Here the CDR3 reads CSTLTGGGYGYTF. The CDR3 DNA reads TGCAGCACCCTGACAGGGGGTGGCTATGGCTACACCTTC.

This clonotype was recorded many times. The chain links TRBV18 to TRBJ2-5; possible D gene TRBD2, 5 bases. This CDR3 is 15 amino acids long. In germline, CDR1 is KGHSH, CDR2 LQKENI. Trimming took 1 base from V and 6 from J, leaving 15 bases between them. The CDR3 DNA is TGTGCCAGCTCACCACTGGGATCCGAGGGAAAGACCCAGTACTTC. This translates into CASSPLGSEGKTQYF.

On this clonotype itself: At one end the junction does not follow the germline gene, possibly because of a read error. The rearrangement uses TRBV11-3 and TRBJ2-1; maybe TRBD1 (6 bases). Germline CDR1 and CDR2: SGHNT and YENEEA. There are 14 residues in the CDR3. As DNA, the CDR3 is TGTGCCGGCAGCCTACAGGGTTCATACAATGAGCAGTTCTTC. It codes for CAGSLQGSYNEQFF. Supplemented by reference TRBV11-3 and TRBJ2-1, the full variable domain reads EAGVVQSPRYKIIEKKQPVAFWCNPISGHNTLYWYLQNLGQGPELLIRYENEEAVDDSQLPKDRFSAERLKGVDSTLKIQPAELGDSAVYLCAGSLQGSYNEQFFGPGTRLTVL.

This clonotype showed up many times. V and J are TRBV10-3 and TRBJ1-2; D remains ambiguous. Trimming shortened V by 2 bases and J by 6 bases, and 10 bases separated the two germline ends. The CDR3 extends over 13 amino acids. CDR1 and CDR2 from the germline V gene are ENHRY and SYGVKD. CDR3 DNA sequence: TGTGCCATCAGTGAGAAGACCCTTCATGGCTACACCTTC. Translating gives CAISEKTLHGYTF.

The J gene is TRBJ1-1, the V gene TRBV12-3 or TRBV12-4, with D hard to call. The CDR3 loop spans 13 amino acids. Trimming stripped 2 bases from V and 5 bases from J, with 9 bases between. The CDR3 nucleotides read TGTGCCAGCAGTTTAAGACCCGGGACTGAAGCTTTCTTT. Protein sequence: CASSLRPGTEAFF.